This TCR beta chain was identified during a study of blood T cell repertoires in COVID-19 (dated by TCRdb to about 2020). Background for the entire study: Samples from collaborators originated in the United States, Italy and Spain and spanned both the acute and convalescent phases of COVID-19. The material from the prospective study consisted of cDNA or gDNA derived from T cells, B-cell-depleted T cells, or PBMCs. The dataset comprised deeply sampled blood TCRbeta repertoires from subjects exposed to, actively infected with, or recovered from COVID-19. A freely available public database, intended as a resource for researchers studying the immune response to SARS-CoV-2, is where the repertoires were released. Samples were obtained from the ongoing ImmuneRACE study (first 160 participants) and from 1,000 to 1,500 subjects provided by 6 global collaborators. The sample metadata nearly always contained a de-identified subject ID, COVID-19 status, age in years and sex. Where available, HLA class I and class II types were taken from metadata supplied by the sample provider and were not determined by assay-based typing. What the work shows at the level of the full study, not this receptor alone: The amount of clinical and demographic metadata varied by source and participant and was provided uncurated.

Points on this clone: Its antigen is still unknown. Base quality data are lacking; no much larger clone is found one base away.

The CDR3, from cysteine to phenylalanine, totals 17 residues. Here the CDR3 DNA is all that survives: 51 bases in frame from base 1. CDR1 SGHVS and CDR2 FQNEAQ were looked up in the germline V gene. V is trimmed back by 3 bases and J by 1 base, and the junction contains 10 bases that no gene match accounts for. A second Seattle source provided samples from volunteer blood donors who had recovered from COVID-19. Whole blood was collected in K2EDTA tubes by collaborating institutions according to the institutions' own protocols. For TCRbeta analysis, collaborator samples were shipped as frozen whole blood, as isolated PBMCs, or as DNA extracted from either sample type. TCRbeta CDR3 regions were amplified from genomic DNA using the immunoSEQ Assay, a bias-controlled multiplex PCR. Per the authors' processing: Nucleated cell counts per sample were estimated from amplification of reference gene primers within the assay. Sequence reads were collapsed and filtered to measure the absolute abundance of every unique TCRbeta CDR3 rearrangement. Productive Simpson clonality was computed per sample as the square root of Simpson's diversity index over productive rearrangements. The table was pulled from immuneACCESS by TCRdb, which kept in-frame rearrangements only. Such tables lose some clones; where checked, under half of the loss comes from unresolved V genes, and the rest has no known cause. That table is the source of V, J and clone size, and D and trimming were worked out from the DNA. Counted in this sample were 200,000 to 300,000 clones; roughly 90% of them appeared once. Of the sample, approximately 7.5% is held by the ten largest clones.

The sequencing input was peripheral blood. The chain couples TRBV7-8 to TRBJ2-5; TRBD2 matches 8 bases in the middle. The TCR sequence derives from a man aged 55 to 70 who had recovered from COVID-19. The CDR3 has the sequence CASSFTAGRGAQETQYF. In nucleotide form, the sequence is TGTGCCAGCAGCTTCACGGCTGGGCGGGGGGCCCAAGAGACCCAGTACTTC.